Sequencing of this T cell receptor beta chain was carried out in a study of PD-L1 blockade in urothelial cancer. Study summary: The patients' atezolizumab therapy, 1,200 mg intravenously every 3 weeks, started in the mid-2010s. Patients with male sex and bladder-origin urothelial cancer accounted for about 85% of the roughly 29 enrolled. The analyses of blood took place 3 weeks (second dose) and 6 weeks after treatment start.

Assay: immunoSEQ multiplex PCR; the TCRdb copy retains only in-frame clones and omits some. Of tens of thousands of clones in the sample, 80% to 85% are singletons; the top ten hold about 3%. V gave up 2 bases and J gave up 7 bases, with 20 bases separating them. The germline V gene encodes CDR1 SGHVS and CDR2 FNYEAQ. This CDR3 comprises 16 residues. Time point defined: peripheral blood 6 weeks after treatment start. The patients had locally advanced or metastatic urothelial carcinoma. Material: PBMCs, obtained around atezolizumab (anti-PD-L1) treatment. The TCR was taken from a man in his 70s with urothelial cancer. The V and J genes are TRBV7-6 and TRBJ1-2, with a weak D call TRBD1 (5 bases). CDR3 region: CASSLIAGVSMAGYTF. The CDR3 nucleotides read TGTGCCAGCAGCTTAATCGCGGGGGTTTCTATGGCTGGCTACACCTTC.